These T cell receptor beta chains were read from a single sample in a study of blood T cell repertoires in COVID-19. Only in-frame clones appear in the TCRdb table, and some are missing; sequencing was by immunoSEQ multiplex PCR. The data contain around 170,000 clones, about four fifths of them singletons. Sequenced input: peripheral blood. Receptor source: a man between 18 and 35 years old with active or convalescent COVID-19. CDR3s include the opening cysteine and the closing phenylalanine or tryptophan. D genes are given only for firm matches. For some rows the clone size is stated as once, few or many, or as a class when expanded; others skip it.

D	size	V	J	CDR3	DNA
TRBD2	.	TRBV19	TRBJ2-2	CASTGLAGLQGNTGELFF	TGTGCCAGTACTGGACTAGCGGGGCTTCAGGGCAACACCGGGGAGCTGTTTTTT
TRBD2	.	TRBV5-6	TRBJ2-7	CASSLVAGEGEQYF	TGTGCCAGCAGCTTGGTCGCGGGAGAAGGCGAGCAGTACTTC
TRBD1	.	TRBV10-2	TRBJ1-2	CASRPGQGARGYTF	TGCGCCAGCCGTCCGGGACAGGGGGCGAGGGGCTACACCTTC
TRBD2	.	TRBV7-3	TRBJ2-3	CASGSGIGDTQYF	TGTGCCAGCGGTAGCGGGATAGGAGATACGCAGTATTTT
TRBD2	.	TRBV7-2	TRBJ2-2	CASSPSGINTGELFF	TGTGCCAGCAGCCCAAGCGGGATAAACACCGGGGAGCTGTTTTTT
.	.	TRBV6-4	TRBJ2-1	CASSDSGEVNEQFF	TGTGCCAGCAGTGACTCGGGGGAGGTCAATGAGCAGTTCTTC
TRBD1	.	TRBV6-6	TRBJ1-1	CASSYGQGEAFF	TGTGCCAGCAGCTACGGACAGGGTGAAGCTTTCTTT
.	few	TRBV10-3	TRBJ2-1	CAISDTGRGLQADEQFF	TGTGCCATCAGTGATACCGGAAGGGGACTTCAGGCCGATGAGCAGTTCTTC
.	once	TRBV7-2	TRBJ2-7	CASSLVAGYEQYF	TGTGCCAGCAGCTTGGTCGCGGGCTACGAGCAGTACTTC
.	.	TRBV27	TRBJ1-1	CASSFGGMNTEAFF	TGTGCCAGCAGTTTTGGGGGGATGAACACTGAAGCTTTCTTT
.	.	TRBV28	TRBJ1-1	CASSPWDTTEAFF	TGTGCCAGCAGTCCGTGGGACACCACTGAAGCTTTCTTT
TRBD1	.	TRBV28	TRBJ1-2	CASRLLRQGSYGYTF	TGTGCCAGCAGACTCCTTCGACAGGGTAGCTATGGCTACACCTTC
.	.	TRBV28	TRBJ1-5	CASSLLGANQPQHF	TGTGCCAGCAGTTTATTGGGGGCCAATCAGCCCCAGCATTTT
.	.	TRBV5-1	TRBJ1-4	CASSLRGATNEKLFF	TGCGCCAGCAGCTTGAGGGGCGCAACTAATGAAAAACTGTTTTTT